This TCR beta chain was profiled in a study of regulatory T cells in long-lasting Graves disease. For TCR beta, libraries came from iRepertoire HTBI primers and Arm-PCR of CDR3 regions. TCRdb redid the calling of the multiplex PCR reads with MiXCR, one entry per CDR3 protein. The sample consists of 500,000 to 700,000 distinct CDR3 sequences, approximately 15% of them appearing once. This clonotype was seen repeatedly, ten times or more. Its antigen remains unknown. Stated time point: newly diagnosed GD, antithyroid drugs for less than 3 months. The TCR library was made from RNA extracted from PBMCs. There are 16 residues in the CDR3. After removal of 6 bases from V and 2 bases from J, the junction contained 12 bases not matched to a gene. CDR1 and CDR2 (germline): SNHLY, FYNNEI. Study-wide results and limits: Fewer public clonotypes were shared by new patients (just under 1,000) than by persistent patients (2,741).

Another study also made use of these data, one on T cells in Graves' hyperthyroidism and ophthalmopathy. That paper states: Before onset, by a median of approximately 6.2 months, the model predicted ophthalmopathy.

The clonotype comes from a woman in her 30s with Graves disease. The sequenced sample was peripheral blood mononuclear cells (PBMCs), obtained at new diagnosis, from a patient treated with antithyroid drugs. This chain joins TRBV2 and TRBJ2-7; 8 bases are shared with TRBD1. This chain's CDR3 is CASSRRGTGNTYEQYF. The CDR3 coding sequence is TGTGCCAGCAGCCGACGAGGGACAGGTAATACCTACGAGCAGTACTTC.